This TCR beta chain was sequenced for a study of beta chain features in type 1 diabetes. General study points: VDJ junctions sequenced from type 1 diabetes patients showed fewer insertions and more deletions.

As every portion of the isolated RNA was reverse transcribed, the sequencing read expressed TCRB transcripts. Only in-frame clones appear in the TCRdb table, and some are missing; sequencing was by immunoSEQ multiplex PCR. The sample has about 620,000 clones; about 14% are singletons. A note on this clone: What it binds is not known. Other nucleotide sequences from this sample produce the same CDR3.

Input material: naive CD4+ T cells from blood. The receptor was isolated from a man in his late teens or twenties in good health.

CDR3 in amino acids: CASSVARGGNSPLHF. The CDR3, as DNA: TGTGCCAGCAGCGTAGCTCGGGGTGGTAATTCACCCCTCCACTTT. This rearrangement joins TRBV9 to TRBJ1-6; D is unresolved. The CDR3 is 15 amino acids. Germline-derived CDR1 and CDR2 are SGDLS and YYNGEE. V was shortened by 0 bases and J by 6 bases, with 10 bases between the two germline ends.